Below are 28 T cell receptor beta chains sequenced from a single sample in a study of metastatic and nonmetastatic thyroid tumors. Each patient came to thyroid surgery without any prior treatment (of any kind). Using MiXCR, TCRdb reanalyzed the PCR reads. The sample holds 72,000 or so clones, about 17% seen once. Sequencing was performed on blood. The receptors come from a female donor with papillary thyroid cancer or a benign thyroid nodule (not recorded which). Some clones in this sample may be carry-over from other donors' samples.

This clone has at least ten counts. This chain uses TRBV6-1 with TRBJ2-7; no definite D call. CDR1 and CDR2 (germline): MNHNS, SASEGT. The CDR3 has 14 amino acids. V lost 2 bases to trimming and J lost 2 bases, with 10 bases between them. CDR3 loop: CASSESTIPYEQYF. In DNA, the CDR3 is TGTGCCAGCAGTGAAAGCACGATTCCCTACGAGCAGTACTTC.

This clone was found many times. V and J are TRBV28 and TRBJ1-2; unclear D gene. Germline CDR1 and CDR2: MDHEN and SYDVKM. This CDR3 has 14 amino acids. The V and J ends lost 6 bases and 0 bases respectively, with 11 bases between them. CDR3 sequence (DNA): TGTGCCAGCAGGTCATTTGGATCTAACTATGGCTACACCTTC. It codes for CASRSFGSNYGYTF.

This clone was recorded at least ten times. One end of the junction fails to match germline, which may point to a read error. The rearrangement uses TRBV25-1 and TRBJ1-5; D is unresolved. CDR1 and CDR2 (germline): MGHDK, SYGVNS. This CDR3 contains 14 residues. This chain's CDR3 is CASSEWVDNQPQHF. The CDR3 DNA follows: TGTGCCAGCAGCGAATGGGTGGACAATCAGCCCCAGCATTTT.

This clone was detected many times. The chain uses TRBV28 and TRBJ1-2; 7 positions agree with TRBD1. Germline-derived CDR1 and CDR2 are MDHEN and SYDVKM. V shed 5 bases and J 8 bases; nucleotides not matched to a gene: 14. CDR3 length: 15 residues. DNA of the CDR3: TGTGCCAGCAGTGCATCTGCACAGGGGTTTCGGGGCTACACCTTC. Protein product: CASSASAQGFRGYTF.

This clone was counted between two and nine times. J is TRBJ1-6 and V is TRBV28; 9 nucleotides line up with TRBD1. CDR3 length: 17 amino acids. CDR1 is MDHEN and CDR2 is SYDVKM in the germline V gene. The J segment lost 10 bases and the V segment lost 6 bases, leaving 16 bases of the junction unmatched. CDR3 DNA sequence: TGTGCCAGCAGGACTTCCGGTTTGTACAGGGGGCTGTCACCCCTCCACTTT. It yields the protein CASRTSGLYRGLSPLHF.

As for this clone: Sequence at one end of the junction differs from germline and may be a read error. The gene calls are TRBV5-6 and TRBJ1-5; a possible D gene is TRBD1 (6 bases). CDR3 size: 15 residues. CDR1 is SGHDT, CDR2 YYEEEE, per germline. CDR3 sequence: CASTQVGGGNQPQHF. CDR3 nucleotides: TGCGCCAGCACGCAAGTAGGGGGGGGCAATCAGCCCCAGCATTTT. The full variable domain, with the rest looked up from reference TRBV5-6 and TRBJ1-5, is DAGVTQSPTHLIKTRGQQVTLRCSPKSGHDTVSWYQQALGQGPQFIFQYYEEEERQRGNFPDRFSGHQFPNYSSELNVNALLLGDSALYLCASTQVGGGNQPQHFGDGTRLSIL.

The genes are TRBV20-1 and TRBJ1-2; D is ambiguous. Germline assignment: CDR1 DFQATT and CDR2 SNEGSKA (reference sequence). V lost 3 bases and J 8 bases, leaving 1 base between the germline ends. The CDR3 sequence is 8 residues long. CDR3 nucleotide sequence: TGCAGTGCTAGGGGCTACACCTTC. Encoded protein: CSARGYTF.

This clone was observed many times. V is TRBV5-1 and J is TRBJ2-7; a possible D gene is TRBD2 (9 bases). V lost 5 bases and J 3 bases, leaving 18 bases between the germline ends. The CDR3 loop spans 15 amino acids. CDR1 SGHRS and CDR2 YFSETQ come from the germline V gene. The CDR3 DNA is TGCGCCAGCAGGGGCGGGAGGGGGACAGGCTACGAGCAGTACTTC. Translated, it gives CASRGGRGTGYEQYF.

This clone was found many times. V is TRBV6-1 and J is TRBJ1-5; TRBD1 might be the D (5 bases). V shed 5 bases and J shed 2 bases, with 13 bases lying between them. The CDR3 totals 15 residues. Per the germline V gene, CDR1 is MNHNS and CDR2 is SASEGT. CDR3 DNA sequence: TGTGCCAGCAGTTATGGGCTAGGGGGCAATCAGCCCCAGCATTTT. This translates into CASSYGLGGNQPQHF.

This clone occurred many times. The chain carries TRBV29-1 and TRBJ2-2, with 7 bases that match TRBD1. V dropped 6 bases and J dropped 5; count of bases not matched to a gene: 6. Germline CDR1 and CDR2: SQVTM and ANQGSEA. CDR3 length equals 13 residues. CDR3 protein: CSVYRGPTGELFF. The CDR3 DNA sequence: TGCAGCGTCTACAGGGGTCCGACCGGGGAGCTGTTTTTT.

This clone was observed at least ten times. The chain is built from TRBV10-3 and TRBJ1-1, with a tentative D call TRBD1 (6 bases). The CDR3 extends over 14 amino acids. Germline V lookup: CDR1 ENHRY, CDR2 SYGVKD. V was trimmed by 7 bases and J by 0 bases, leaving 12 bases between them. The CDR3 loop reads CAITPGHLNTEAFF. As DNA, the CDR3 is TGTGCCATCACCCCGGGACACCTGAACACTGAAGCTTTCTTT.

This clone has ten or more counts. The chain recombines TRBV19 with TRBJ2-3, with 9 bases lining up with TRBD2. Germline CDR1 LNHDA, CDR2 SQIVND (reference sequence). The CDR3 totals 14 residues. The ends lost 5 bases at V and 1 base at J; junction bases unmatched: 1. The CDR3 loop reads CASSWTSGTDTQYF. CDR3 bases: TGTGCCAGTAGTTGGACTAGCGGCACAGATACGCAGTATTTT.

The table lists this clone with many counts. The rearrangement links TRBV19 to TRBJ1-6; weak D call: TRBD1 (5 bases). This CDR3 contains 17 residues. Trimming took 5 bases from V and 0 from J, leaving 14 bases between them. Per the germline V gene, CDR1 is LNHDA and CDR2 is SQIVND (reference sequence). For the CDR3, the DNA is TGTGCCAGTAGTCAGGCGGGACCGAGCTCCTATAATTCACCCCTCCACTTT. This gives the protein CASSQAGPSSYNSPLHF. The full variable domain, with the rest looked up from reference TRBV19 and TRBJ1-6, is DGGITQSPKYLFRKEGQNVTLSCEQNLNHDAMYWYRQDPGQGLRLIYYSQIVNDFQKGDIAEGYSVSREKKESFPLTVTSAQKNPTAFYLCASSQAGPSSYNSPLHFGNGTRLTVT.

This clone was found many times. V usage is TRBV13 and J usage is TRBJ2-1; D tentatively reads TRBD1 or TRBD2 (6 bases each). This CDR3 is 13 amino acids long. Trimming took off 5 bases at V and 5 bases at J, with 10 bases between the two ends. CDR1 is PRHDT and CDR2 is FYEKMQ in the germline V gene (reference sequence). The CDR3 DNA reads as TGTGCCAGCAGCATTCGGGGGCACAATGAGCAGTTCTTC. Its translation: CASSIRGHNEQFF.

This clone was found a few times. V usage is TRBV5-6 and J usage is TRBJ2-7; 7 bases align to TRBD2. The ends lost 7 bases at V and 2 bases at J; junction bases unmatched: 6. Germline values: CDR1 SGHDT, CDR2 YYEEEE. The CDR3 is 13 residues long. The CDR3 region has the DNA TGTGCCAGCGCCTCTAGCGGAACCTACGAGCAGTACTTC. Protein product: CASASSGTYEQYF.

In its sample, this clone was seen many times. CDR3 protein: CAITRGSSYEQYF. The CDR3 DNA reads as TGTGCCATCACCCGGGGTAGCTCCTACGAGCAGTACTTC. The J gene is TRBJ2-7, the V gene TRBV7-2; maybe TRBD2 (5 bases). The germline V gene has CDR1 SGHTA and CDR2 FQGNSA. V shed 10 bases and J shed 0 bases, with 13 bases lying between them. The CDR3 sequence is 13 residues long.

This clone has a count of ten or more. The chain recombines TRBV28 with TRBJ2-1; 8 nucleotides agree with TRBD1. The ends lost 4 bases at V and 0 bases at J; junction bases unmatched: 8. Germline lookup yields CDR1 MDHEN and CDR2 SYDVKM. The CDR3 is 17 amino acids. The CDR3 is CASSSPTGASSYNEQFF. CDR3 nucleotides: TGTGCCAGCAGTTCCCCGACAGGGGCTAGCTCCTACAATGAGCAGTTCTTC.

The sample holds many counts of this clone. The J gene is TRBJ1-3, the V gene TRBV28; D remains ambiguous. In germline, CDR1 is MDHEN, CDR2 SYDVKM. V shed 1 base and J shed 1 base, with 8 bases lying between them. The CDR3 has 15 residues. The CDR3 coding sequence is TGTGCCAGCAGTTTATTGCCCGGGTCTGGAAACACCATATATTTT. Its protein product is CASSLLPGSGNTIYF. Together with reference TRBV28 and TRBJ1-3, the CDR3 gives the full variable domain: DVKVTQSSRYLVKRTGEKVFLECVQDMDHENMFWYRQDPGLGLRLIYFSYDVKMKEKGDIPEGYSVSREKKERFSLILESASTNQTSMYLCASSLLPGSGNTIYFGEGSWLTVV.

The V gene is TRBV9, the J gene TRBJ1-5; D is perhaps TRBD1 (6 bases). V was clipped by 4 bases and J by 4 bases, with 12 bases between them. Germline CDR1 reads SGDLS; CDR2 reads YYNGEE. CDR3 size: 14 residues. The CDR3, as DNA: TGTGCCAGCAGCCGAACAGGACAGAATCAGCCCCAGCATTTT. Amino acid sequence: CASSRTGQNQPQHF.

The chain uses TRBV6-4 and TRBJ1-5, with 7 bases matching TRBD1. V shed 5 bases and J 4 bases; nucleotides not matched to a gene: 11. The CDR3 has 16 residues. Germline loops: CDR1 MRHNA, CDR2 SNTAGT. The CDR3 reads CASSPVGGSPNQPQHF. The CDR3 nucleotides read TGTGCCAGCAGTCCGGTAGGGGGCAGTCCAAATCAGCCCCAGCATTTT.

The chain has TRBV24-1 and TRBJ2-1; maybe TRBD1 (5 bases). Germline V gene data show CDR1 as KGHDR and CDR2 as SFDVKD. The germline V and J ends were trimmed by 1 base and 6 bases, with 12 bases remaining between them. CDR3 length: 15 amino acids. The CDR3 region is CATSDFIQGRNEQFF. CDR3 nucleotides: TGTGCCACCAGTGATTTCATCCAGGGTCGCAATGAGCAGTTCTTC.

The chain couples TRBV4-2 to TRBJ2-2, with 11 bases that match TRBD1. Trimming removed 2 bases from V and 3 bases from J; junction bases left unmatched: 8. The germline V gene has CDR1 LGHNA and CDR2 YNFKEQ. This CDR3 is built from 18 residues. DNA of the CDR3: TGTGCCAGCAGCCAACCGGGACAGGGGGTTGTAGACACCGGGGAGCTGTTTTTT. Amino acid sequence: CASSQPGQGVVDTGELFF.

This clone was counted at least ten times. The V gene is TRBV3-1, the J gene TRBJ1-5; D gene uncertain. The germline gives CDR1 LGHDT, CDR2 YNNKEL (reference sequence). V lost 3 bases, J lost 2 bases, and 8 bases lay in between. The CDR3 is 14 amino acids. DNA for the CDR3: TGTGCCAGCAGCCAGTACTGGGGCAATCAGCCCCAGCATTTT. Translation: CASSQYWGNQPQHF.

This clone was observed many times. The CDR3 sequence: CATSRGGISYEQYF. CDR3 DNA sequence: TGTGCCACCAGTCGGGGAGGGATCTCCTACGAGCAGTACTTC. The chain recombines TRBV24-1 with TRBJ2-7; 7 bases agree with TRBD2. This CDR3 is 14 amino acids long. The junction had 4 bases not matched to a gene; V was cut back by 6 bases and J by 0 bases. Germline values: CDR1 KGHDR, CDR2 SFDVKD.

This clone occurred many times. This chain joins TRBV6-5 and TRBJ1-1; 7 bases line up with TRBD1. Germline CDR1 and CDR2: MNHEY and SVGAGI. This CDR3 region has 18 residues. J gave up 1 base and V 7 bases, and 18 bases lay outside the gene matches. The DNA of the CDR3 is TGTGCCAGCATCCCAACTCGCCGGGACAGCTTAAAGAACACTGAAGCTTTCTTT. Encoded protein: CASIPTRRDSLKNTEAFF.

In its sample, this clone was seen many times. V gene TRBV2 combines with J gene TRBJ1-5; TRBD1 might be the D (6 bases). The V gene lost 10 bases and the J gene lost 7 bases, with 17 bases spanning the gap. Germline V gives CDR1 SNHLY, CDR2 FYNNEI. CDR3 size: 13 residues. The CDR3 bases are TGTGCCATAGGGGGGGGGGCAGGGCAGCCCCAGCATTTT. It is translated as CAIGGGAGQPQHF.

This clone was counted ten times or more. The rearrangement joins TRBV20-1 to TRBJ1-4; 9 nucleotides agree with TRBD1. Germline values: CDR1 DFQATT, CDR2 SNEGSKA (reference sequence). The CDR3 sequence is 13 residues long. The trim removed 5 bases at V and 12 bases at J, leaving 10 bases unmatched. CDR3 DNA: TGCAGTGCTCCTGGGACAGGGCGTCAGGAACTGTTTTTT. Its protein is CSAPGTGRQELFF.

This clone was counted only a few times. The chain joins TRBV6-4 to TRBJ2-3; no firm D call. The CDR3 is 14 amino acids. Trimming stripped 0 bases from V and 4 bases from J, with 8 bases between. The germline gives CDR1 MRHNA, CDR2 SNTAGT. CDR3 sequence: CASSDSAGSDTQYF. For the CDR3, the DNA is TGTGCCAGCAGTGACTCAGCTGGATCAGATACGCAGTATTTT.